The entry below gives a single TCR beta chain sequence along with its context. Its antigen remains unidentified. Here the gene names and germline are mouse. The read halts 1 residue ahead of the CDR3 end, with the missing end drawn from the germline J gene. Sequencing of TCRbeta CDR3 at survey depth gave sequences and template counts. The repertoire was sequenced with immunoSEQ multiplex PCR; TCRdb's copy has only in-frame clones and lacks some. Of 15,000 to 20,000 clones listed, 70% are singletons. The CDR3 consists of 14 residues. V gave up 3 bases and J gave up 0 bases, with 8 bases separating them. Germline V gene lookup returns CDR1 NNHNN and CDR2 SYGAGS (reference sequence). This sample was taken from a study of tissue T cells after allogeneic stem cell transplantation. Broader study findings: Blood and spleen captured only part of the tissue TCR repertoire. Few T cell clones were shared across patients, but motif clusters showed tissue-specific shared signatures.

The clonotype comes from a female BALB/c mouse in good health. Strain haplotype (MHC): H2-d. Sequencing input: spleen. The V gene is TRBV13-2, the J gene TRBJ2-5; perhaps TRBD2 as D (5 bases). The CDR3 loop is CASGAGLNQDTQYF. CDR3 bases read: TGTGCCAGCGGTGCTGGGCTTAACCAAGACACCCAGTAC.